These T cell receptor beta chains were read from a single sample in a study of human T cells and chemical hapten exposure. TCRdb itself ran the RACE reads through MiXCR, one entry per CDR3 protein. The repertoire has 75,000 to 100,000 distinct CDR3 sequences, around 12% of them found once; the top ten carry roughly 2%. This specimen was whole blood, taken in connection with sensitization to the hapten diphenylcyclopropenone (DPC). The receptor set was obtained from a woman in her 40s with alopecia areata. Some clones in this sample may be carry-over from other donors' samples. Each CDR3 is given without its conserved first and last residue.

>TRBV28|16|TRBJ2-1
ASSSYVTGGQSSNEQF
>TRBV9|12|TRBJ1-1
ASSLDGGLDEAF
>TRBV20-1|13|TRBJ2-5
PGRGSGRAQETQY
>TRBV2|13|TRBJ2-5
ASSDGDSHQETQY
>TRBV12-3/TRBV12-4|19|TRBJ2-1
ASIPGYVTSGIPDSYNEQF
>TRBV6-5|13|TRBJ1-2
ASSDRGAANYGYT
>TRBV30|13|TRBJ2-2
AWREVSSNTGELF
>TRBV3-1|10|TRBJ1-2
ASSQDGYGYT
>TRBV7-8|14|TRBJ2-3
ASSLWTSGSTDTQY
>TRBV7-9|12|TRBJ2-1
ASSPSGSNDEQF
>TRBV20-1|11|TRBJ1-2
SARRDSLYGYT
>TRBV6-6|15|TRBJ2-7
ASSRRGLAVAGHEQY
>TRBV11-2|13|TRBJ2-7
ASMEIDRKATEQY
>TRBV2|13|TRBJ1-5
ASSGDRGRNQPQH
>TRBV6-1|13|TRBJ2-3
ASSEGRVRTDTQY
>TRBV2|11|TRBJ1-5
ASNRIPNQPQH
>TRBV28|13|TRBJ2-7
ASSTRTSGSYEQY
>TRBV20-1|11|TRBJ1-2
SAREQDNYGYT
>TRBV7-2|12|TRBJ1-3
ASSRGRTGNTIY
>TRBV12-3/TRBV12-4|10|TRBJ2-3
ASTLGTDTQY
>TRBV12-3/TRBV12-4|13|TRBJ2-1
ASSFSGRAWDEQF
>TRBV24-1|12|TRBJ2-7
ATSSSGRAREQY
>TRBV12-3/TRBV12-4|14|TRBJ1-5
ASSSPGQGGNQPQH
>TRBV28|12|TRBJ2-3
ASSLLPGVDTQY